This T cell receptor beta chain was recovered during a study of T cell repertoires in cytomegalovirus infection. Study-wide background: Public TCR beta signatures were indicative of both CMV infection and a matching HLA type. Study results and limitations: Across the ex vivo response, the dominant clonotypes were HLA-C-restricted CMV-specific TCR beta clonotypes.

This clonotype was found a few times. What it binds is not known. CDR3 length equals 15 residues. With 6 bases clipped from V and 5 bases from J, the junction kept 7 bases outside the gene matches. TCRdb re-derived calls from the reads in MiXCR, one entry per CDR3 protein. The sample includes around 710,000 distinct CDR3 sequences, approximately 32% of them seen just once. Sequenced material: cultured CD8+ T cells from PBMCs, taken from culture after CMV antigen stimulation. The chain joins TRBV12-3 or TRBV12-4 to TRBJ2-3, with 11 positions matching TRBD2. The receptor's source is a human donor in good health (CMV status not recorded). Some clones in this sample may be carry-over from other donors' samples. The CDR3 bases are TGTGCCAGCAGCCGACTAGCGGGGCGGAAAGATACGCAGTATTTT. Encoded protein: CASSRLAGRKDTQYF.